The present T cell receptor beta chain was sequenced within a study of PD-1 blockade in mismatch repair-deficient tumors. Repertoires were generated with immunoSEQ multiplex PCR, while TCRdb's copy carries only in-frame clones and drops some. The sample lists 70,000 to 90,000 clones, 80% to 90% occurring once. Trimming took 0 bases from V and 9 from J; bases not matched to a gene: 11. Germline V gives CDR1 SGHRS, CDR2 YFSETQ. The CDR3 contains 16 residues. As regards this clone: What it binds is not known.

Findings of the study overall: After pembrolizumab, tumor-resident clones rose rapidly, then generally contracted before radiologic responses.

All patients were mismatch repair deficient, assessed by either PCR or immunohistochemistry. This receptor was obtained from an adult with mismatch repair-deficient cancer. This sample comprised peripheral blood, obtained 44 weeks after starting pembrolizumab. V usage is TRBV5-1 and J usage is TRBJ2-7; 11 bases align to TRBD2. The CDR3 protein is CASSLGGLAEGMRQYF. CDR3 bases: TGCGCCAGCAGCTTGGGGGGACTAGCGGAGGGGATGAGGCAGTACTTC.